This entry lists 11 T cell receptor beta chains sequenced from one sample in a study of early T cells in non-severe SARS-CoV-2 infection. TCRdb processed the 5' RACE reads anew with MiXCR; each CDR3 protein has one entry. The table lists about 83,000 distinct CDR3 sequences, 10% of them singletons. The sequences come from whole blood, collected at baseline. The source is an adult who was a healthcare worker with PCR-confirmed SARS-CoV-2 infection or an uninfected control (not recorded which).

The chain uses TRBV13 and TRBJ2-1; TRBD2 aligns across 16 bases. CDR3 length equals 17 residues. The germline V gene encodes CDR1 PRHDT and CDR2 FYEKMQ (reference sequence). Losses at the gene ends were 3 bases for V and 4 bases for J; bases not matched to a gene: 3. DNA for the CDR3: TGTGCCAGCAGCTTGGGACTAGCGGGAGGGGTATACAATGAGCAGTTCTTC. Translating it yields CASSLGLAGGVYNEQFF.

The chain couples TRBV6-1 to TRBJ2-1, with D perhaps being TRBD1 or TRBD2 (5 bases each). Germline V gene sequence: CDR1 MNHNS, CDR2 SASEGT. The V gene lost 6 bases and the J gene lost 6 bases, with 12 bases spanning the gap. CDR3 size: 13 residues. The CDR3 coding sequence is TGTGCCAGCAGGGGGACGGCCACCAATGAGCAGTTCTTC. Amino acids: CASRGTATNEQFF.

The chain links TRBV5-1 to TRBJ1-4; D is perhaps TRBD1 (6 bases). V shed 4 bases and J shed 5 bases, with 15 bases lying between them. The germline gives CDR1 SGHRS, CDR2 YFSETQ. The length of the CDR3 is 15 residues. CDR3 residues: CASSESGARNEKLFF. DNA of the CDR3: TGCGCCAGCAGCGAATCAGGGGCTCGGAATGAAAAACTGTTTTTT.

This clonotype was found many times. This chain links TRBV6-5 with TRBJ2-1, with D perhaps matching TRBD2 (6 bases). Germline CDR1 and CDR2: MNHEY and SVGAGI. V was trimmed by 7 bases and J by 0 bases, leaving 13 bases between them. CDR3 size: 15 residues. CDR3 coding DNA: TGTGCCAGCAAGGGAGGCGGGACCTCCTACAATGAGCAGTTCTTC. It specifies CASKGGGTSYNEQFF.

This clonotype was seen repeatedly, ten times or more. This chain's CDR3 is CASSLPLTGYGYTF. The CDR3 DNA reads TGTGCCAGCAGTTTACCCTTGACGGGCTATGGCTACACCTTC. This rearrangement joins TRBV28 to TRBJ1-2; no clear D gene. Germline loops: CDR1 MDHEN, CDR2 SYDVKM. The CDR3 has 14 amino acids. Trimming took off 2 bases at V and 4 bases at J, with 11 bases between the two ends.

This clonotype was seen at least ten times. This chain joins TRBV14 and TRBJ1-2, with D possibly matching TRBD1 (6 bases). CDR3 length: 14 amino acids. The V and J ends lost 1 base and 2 bases respectively, with 8 bases between them. Germline CDR1 SGHDN, CDR2 FVKESK. The CDR3 reads CASSQVDRNYGYTF. The DNA for the CDR3 is TGTGCCAGCAGCCAAGTTGACAGGAACTATGGCTACACCTTC.

This clonotype occurred many times. This chain connects TRBV30 to TRBJ2-1, with TRBD2 as a possible D gene (6 bases). Germline CDR1 and CDR2: GTSNPN and SVGIG (reference sequence). The CDR3 is made up of 12 amino acids. Deletions cut 2 bases from V and 6 bases from J, with 8 bases between. The CDR3 nucleotides are TGTGCCTGGAGTACAGCGGGCAATGAGCAGTTCTTC. This codes for CAWSTAGNEQFF.

A few counts support this clonotype. The CDR3 nucleotides read TGTGCCAGCAGCTTGGAGGGACGCGAGACCCAGTACTTC. Translation: CASSLEGRETQYF. The J gene is TRBJ2-5, the V gene TRBV5-5; D possibly matches TRBD1 or TRBD2 (5 bases each). CDR3 length equals 13 residues. The ends were cut back, 0 bases at V and 5 bases at J, with 8 bases in the middle. Germline V gives CDR1 SGHKS, CDR2 YYEKEE (reference sequence).

The chain carries TRBV18 and TRBJ2-7; 8 bases fit TRBD2. Trimming cost V 0 bases and J 4 bases; bases outside gene matches: 8. CDR1 is KGHSH, CDR2 LQKENI, per germline. This CDR3 region has 16 residues. The CDR3 nucleotides read TGTGCCAGCTCACCACCCGGAGGGACTAGGGCTTACGAGCAGTACTTC. This translates into CASSPPGGTRAYEQYF.

This clonotype appeared many times. V gene TRBV7-6 combines with J gene TRBJ2-3; either TRBD1 or TRBD2 may supply D (5 bases each). The CDR3 runs to 15 residues. V was pared by 0 bases and J by 0 bases, with 7 bases between. In germline, CDR1 is SGHVS, CDR2 FNYEAQ. The DNA for the CDR3 is TGTGCCAGCAGCTTAGCCGGGGCTAGCACAGATACGCAGTATTTT. This codes for CASSLAGASTDTQYF.

The chain links TRBV7-3 to TRBJ2-1; TRBD2 might be the D (5 bases). The CDR3 sequence is 14 residues long. V lost 2 bases to trimming and J lost 10 bases, with 15 bases between them. Germline V CDR1 and CDR2: SGHTA, FQGTGA. The CDR3 nucleotides are TGTGCCAGCAGCTTATTGGTGGACTGGGAGGAGCAGTTCTTC. It codes for CASSLLVDWEEQFF.